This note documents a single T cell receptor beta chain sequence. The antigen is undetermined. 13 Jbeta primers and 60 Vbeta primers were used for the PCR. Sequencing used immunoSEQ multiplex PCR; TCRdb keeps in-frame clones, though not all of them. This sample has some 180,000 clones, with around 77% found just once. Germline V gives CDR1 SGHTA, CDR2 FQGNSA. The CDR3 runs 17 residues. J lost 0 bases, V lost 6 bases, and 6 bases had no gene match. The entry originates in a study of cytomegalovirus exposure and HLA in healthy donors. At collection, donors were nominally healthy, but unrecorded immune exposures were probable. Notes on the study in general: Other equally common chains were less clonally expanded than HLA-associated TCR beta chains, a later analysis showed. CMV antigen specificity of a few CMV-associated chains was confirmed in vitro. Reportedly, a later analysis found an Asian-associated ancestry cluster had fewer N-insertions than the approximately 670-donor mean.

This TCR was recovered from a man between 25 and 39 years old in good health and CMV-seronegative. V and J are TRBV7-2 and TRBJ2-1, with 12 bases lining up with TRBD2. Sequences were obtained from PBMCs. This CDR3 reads CASRGTSGSTSYNEQFF. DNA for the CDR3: TGTGCCAGCAGAGGGACTAGCGGGTCCACCTCCTACAATGAGCAGTTCTTC.